What follows describes a single T cell receptor beta chain. This CDR3 is built from 15 residues. Germline V lookup: CDR1 MDHEN, CDR2 SYDVKM. The V end was cut by 6 bases, the J end by 1 base, with 15 bases between. These data belong to a study of radiotherapy plus CTLA-4 blockade in lung cancer. Method: immunoSEQ multiplex PCR; TCRdb's copy keeps in-frame clones and lacks some. Here the sample spans about 91,000 clones, around 72% being singletons. The chain carries TRBV28 and TRBJ1-1; the D is unclear. This TCR derives from a human donor with non-small cell lung cancer that progressed on radiotherapy plus ipilimumab. The sequenced sample was peripheral blood, obtained from a patient treated with radiotherapy plus ipilimumab. CDR3 nucleotide sequence: TGTGCCAGCAGCTGGACCTCGTCGGCGAACACTGAAGCTTTCTTT. This sequence encodes CASSWTSSANTEAFF.